This T cell receptor (beta chain) is from a study of blood T cell repertoires in COVID-19. In the study overall: Nucleic acid was either cDNA or gDNA, and it came from T cells, B-cell-depleted T cells, or PBMCs.

Germline lookup yields CDR1 MNHEY and CDR2 SMNVEV (reference sequence). V was clipped by 2 bases and J by 7 bases, with 11 bases between them. CDR3 length: 13 amino acids. Only in-frame clones appear in the TCRdb table, and some are missing; sequencing was by immunoSEQ multiplex PCR. Here the sample spans tens of thousands of clones, 83% being singletons. Source material: peripheral blood. The V and J genes are TRBV27 and TRBJ1-2, with a possible D match to TRBD1 (5 bases). The receptor comes from a human donor in a cohort sampled during active COVID-19. DNA of the CDR3: TGTGCCAGCAGTTTAGGATGGGGCGGTGGCTACACCTTC. It translates to CASSLGWGGGYTF.